A single sample is the source of the 16 T cell receptor beta chains below, sequenced in a study of blood T cell repertoires in COVID-19. Some clones are missing from TCRdb's copy, which holds only in-frame ones; the method was immunoSEQ multiplex PCR. This table holds hundreds of thousands of clones, around 90% found once. Sequencing was carried out using peripheral blood. All receptors come from a man between 60 and 75 years old who had recovered from COVID-19.

CDR3 DNA: TGCGCCAGCAGCTTATCGACAGGGGTGAAAGGAGAGACCCAGTACTTC. It codes for CASSLSTGVKGETQYF. The chain employs TRBV5-1 and TRBJ2-5; TRBD1 matches 8 bases. Looked up from germline, CDR1 is SGHRS and CDR2 is YFSETQ. The CDR3 extends over 16 amino acids. V was clipped by 2 bases and J by 4 bases; unmatched bases: 10.

The genes are TRBV5-6 and TRBJ2-3; D gene uncertain. The length of the CDR3 is 14 residues. Germline loops: CDR1 SGHDT, CDR2 YYEEEE. The ends were cut back, 0 bases at V and 2 bases at J, with 7 bases in the middle. In DNA form, the CDR3 reads TGTGCCAGCAGCTTGGTTCGGTCCACAGATACGCAGTATTTT. It yields the protein CASSLVRSTDTQYF.

The CDR3 spells CASSDRANTGELFF. CDR3 coding DNA: TGTGCCAGCAGTGACAGGGCGAACACCGGGGAGCTGTTTTTT. This rearrangement joins TRBV6-1 to TRBJ2-2; D perhaps matches TRBD1 (5 bases). The CDR3 is 14 residues long. With 3 bases removed from V and 0 bases from J, the gap between germline ends came to 5 bases. Germline V gene data show CDR1 as MNHNS and CDR2 as SASEGT.

Written as DNA, the CDR3 is TGTGCCAGCAGTTACTCCGGGACAGGGGCAAAAAACATTCAGTACTTC. Amino acids: CASSYSGTGAKNIQYF. This chain links TRBV6-5 with TRBJ2-4, with 10 bases aligning to TRBD1. The ends lost 0 bases at V and 4 bases at J; junction bases unmatched: 3. CDR1 is MNHEY, CDR2 SVGAGI, per germline. The CDR3 contains 16 residues.

This chain links TRBV5-1 with TRBJ1-6; TRBD1 matches 7 bases. Germline V gives CDR1 SGHRS, CDR2 YFSETQ. The CDR3 spans 14 residues. V gave up 3 bases and J gave up 7 bases; unmatched junction bases: 4. CDR3 residues: CASSSGQSNSPLHF. For the CDR3, the DNA is TGCGCCAGCAGCTCGGGACAGAGCAATTCACCCCTCCACTTT. The entire variable domain, with the rest obtained from reference TRBV5-1 and TRBJ1-6, is as follows: KAGVTQTPRYLIKTRGQQVTLSCSPISGHRSVSWYQQTPGQGLQFLFEYFSETQRNKGNFPGRFSGRQFSNSRSEMNVSTLELGDSALYLCASSSGQSNSPLHFGNGTRLTVT.

CDR3: CASSVDSGDWNTQYF. In nucleotides, the CDR3 is TGTGCCAGCAGCGTAGACAGCGGGGACTGGAATACGCAGTATTTT. This sequence joins TRBV9 and TRBJ2-3; 7 bases map to TRBD2. CDR3 size: 15 residues. CDR1 SGDLS and CDR2 YYNGEE come from the germline V gene. Trimming took 0 bases from V and 7 from J; bases not matched to a gene: 8.

This chain joins TRBV28 and TRBJ2-1, with TRBD1 as a possible D gene (6 bases). CDR1 is MDHEN, CDR2 SYDVKM, per germline. This CDR3 comprises 15 residues. Between the trimmed V and J ends, which lost 4 bases and 12 bases, there was a span of 22 bases. The CDR3 spells CASSSQGSQTGGQFF. CDR3 bases: TGTGCCAGCAGTTCACAGGGCTCTCAAACTGGTGGGCAGTTCTTC.

The V call is TRBV5-1, the J call TRBJ2-3; 9 bases map to TRBD2. Trimming cost V 0 bases and J 5 bases; bases outside gene matches: 1. Germline lookup yields CDR1 SGHRS and CDR2 YFSETQ. This CDR3 contains 14 residues. The CDR3 loop reads CASSLVSGGDTQYF. DNA of the CDR3: TGCGCCAGCAGCTTGGTTAGCGGGGGAGATACGCAGTATTTT.

V usage is TRBV5-8 and J usage is TRBJ1-6, with D perhaps TRBD1 (5 bases). The CDR3 runs to 16 residues. V lost 4 bases and J 3 bases, leaving 14 bases between the germline ends. Germline loops: CDR1 SGHTS, CDR2 YDEGEE. The CDR3 bases are TGTGCCAGCAGCCGAGCAGGGCCAATCTATAATTCACCCCTCCACTTT. This sequence encodes CASSRAGPIYNSPLHF.

A remark on this clone: Other nucleotide sequences from this sample produce the same CDR3. This chain links TRBV5-1 with TRBJ1-6; 9 bases match TRBD1. V lost 5 bases, J lost 7 bases, and 4 bases stayed unmatched. Per germline, CDR1 SGHRS and CDR2 YFSETQ. The CDR3 totals 14 residues. CDR3 sequence reads: CASSSGTGNSPLHF. The CDR3 DNA reads TGCGCCAGCAGTTCCGGGACAGGGAATTCACCCCTCCACTTT.

The V gene is TRBV6-5, the J gene TRBJ2-7; the D gene is possibly TRBD2 (7 bases). V shed 6 bases and J shed 6 bases, with 12 bases lying between them. Germline values: CDR1 MNHEY, CDR2 SVGAGI. The CDR3 runs 12 residues. In nucleotides, the CDR3 is TGTGCCAGCAGCCGAGGGGGGGCCGAGCAGTACTTC. Translating gives CASSRGGAEQYF.

The CDR3 loop is CASITRLGGLVTRNEQFF. In nucleotides, the CDR3 is TGCGCCAGCATCACTCGTCTAGGGGGACTAGTAACTAGGAATGAGCAGTTCTTC. The gene calls are TRBV10-2 and TRBJ2-1; 8 bases are a match to TRBD2. The CDR3 has 18 residues. V was pared by 7 bases and J by 7 bases, with 21 bases of the junction left unmatched. Germline loops: CDR1 WSHSY, CDR2 SAAADI.

As DNA, the CDR3 is TGTGCCAGCTCCCCGAGCAGGGTCGGCAATCAGCCCCAGCATTTT. It specifies CASSPSRVGNQPQHF. V usage is TRBV18 and J usage is TRBJ1-5; the D gene is possibly TRBD1 (5 bases). Trimming cost V 6 bases and J 2 bases, with 14 bases left between them. The germline V gene encodes CDR1 KGHSH and CDR2 LQKENI. The CDR3 extends over 15 amino acids.

The chain links TRBV5-1 to TRBJ2-5; 7 bases map to TRBD1. In germline, CDR1 is SGHRS, CDR2 YFSETQ. V was pared by 3 bases and J by 2 bases, with 7 bases of the junction left unmatched. This CDR3 region has 15 residues. The CDR3 nucleotides are TGCGCCAGCAGCTCCGGGACAGTGAAACAAGAGACCCAGTACTTC. Translating gives CASSSGTVKQETQYF.

This chain joins TRBV18 and TRBJ1-4; D is uncertain. CDR1 is KGHSH, CDR2 LQKENI, per germline. V was cut by 4 bases and J by 8 bases, with 14 bases left in between. The CDR3 has 14 residues. CDR3 region: CASSLVALGEKLFF. In DNA form, the CDR3 reads TGTGCCAGCTCACTGGTCGCTTTGGGCGAAAAACTGTTTTTT. Filled out from reference TRBV18 and TRBJ1-4, the complete variable domain reads NAGVMQNPRHLVRRRGQEARLRCSPMKGHSHVYWYRQLPEEGLKFMVYLQKENIIDESGMPKERFSAEFPKEGPSILRIQQVVRGDSAAYFCASSLVALGEKLFFGSGTQLSVL.

The V and J genes are TRBV11-2 and TRBJ2-7, with 9 nucleotides matching TRBD2. The germline V gene encodes CDR1 SGHAT and CDR2 FQNNGV. Trimming at V came to 5 bases and at J to 0 bases, leaving 5 bases not matched to a gene. The CDR3 is made up of 15 amino acids. CDR3 DNA: TGTGCCAGCAGCCTAGCGGGACTGAGCTCCTACGAGCAGTACTTC. It translates to CASSLAGLSSYEQYF.